This entry lists 28 T cell receptor beta chains sequenced from one sample in a study of CD4+ T cells in melanoma. The assay was immunoSEQ multiplex PCR, and TCRdb's table has in-frame clones only and misses some. The data hold about 10,000 clones, with under 65% observed a single time. The sequencing sample was made of cells from a culture (not recorded whether cultured in vitro). These receptors were collected from a human donor with melanoma.

This sequence joins TRBV9 and TRBJ2-3, with D tentatively TRBD1 (6 bases). Germline-derived CDR1 and CDR2 are SGDLS and YYNGEE. The CDR3 is 15 residues long. Trimming left V 0 bases short and J 4 bases short, with 12 bases between. The CDR3, as DNA: TGTGCCAGCAGCGTAGAAGTCAGGGGAGCAGATACGCAGTATTTT. It codes for CASSVEVRGADTQYF. The full variable domain, its missing parts supplied by reference TRBV9 and TRBJ2-3, is DSGVTQTPKHLITATGQRVTLRCSPRSGDLSVYWYQQSLDQGLQFLIQYYNGEERAKGNILERFSAQQFPDLHSELNLSSLELGDSALYFCASSVEVRGADTQYFGPGTRLTVL.

V gene TRBV19 combines with J gene TRBJ1-5; a possible D gene is TRBD1 (6 bases). CDR1 and CDR2 from the germline V gene are LNHDA and SQIVND (reference sequence). The CDR3 is 14 residues long. Between the trimmed V and J ends, which lost 3 bases and 7 bases, there was a span of 13 bases. The CDR3 DNA reads TGTGCCAGTAGTATGAAACAGGGTGGCCAGCCCCAGCATTTT. This encodes CASSMKQGGQPQHF.

Of note for this clone: Other DNA sequences in this sample translate to the same CDR3. This CDR3 is CASSLNLYSPLHF. CDR3 sequence (DNA): TGTGCCAGCAGCTTAAACTTGTATTCACCCCTCCACTTT. This chain joins TRBV7-8 and TRBJ1-6, with D uncertain. Germline V lookup: CDR1 SGHVS, CDR2 FQNEAQ. V lost 2 bases, J lost 8 bases, and 7 bases lay in between. This CDR3 is 13 amino acids long.

The V gene is TRBV11-2, the J gene TRBJ1-1; TRBD1 aligns across 10 bases. CDR1 and CDR2 (germline): SGHAT, FQNNGV. After removal of 3 bases from V and 7 bases from J, the junction contained 8 bases not matched to a gene. This CDR3 contains 15 residues. The CDR3 region has the DNA TGTGCCAGCAGCTTTTCCGACAGGGGGCCCGTTGAAGCTTTCTTT. Translated: CASSFSDRGPVEAFF.

CDR3 bases: TGTGCCAGCAGTGAAAGGGGAGGCTTTGTGAACACTGAAGCTTTCTTT. Its protein is CASSERGGFVNTEAFF. The rearrangement links TRBV2 to TRBJ1-1, with TRBD1 as a possible D gene (5 bases). V lost 2 bases to trimming and J lost 0 bases, with 13 bases between them. Germline V gene data show CDR1 as SNHLY and CDR2 as FYNNEI. The CDR3 length is 16 residues.

This clone has more than one count but fewer than ten. V is TRBV2 and J is TRBJ1-2; a possible D gene is TRBD1 (5 bases). Germline lookup yields CDR1 SNHLY and CDR2 FYNNEI. This CDR3 is 13 amino acids long. Between the trimmed V and J ends, which lost 4 bases and 8 bases, there was a span of 14 bases. The CDR3 coding sequence is TGTGCCAGCAGTGCACAGGATCTGGCCGGCTACACCTTC. Its protein product is CASSAQDLAGYTF. Together with reference TRBV2 and TRBJ1-2, the CDR3 gives the full variable domain: EPEVTQTPSHQVTQMGQEVILRCVPISNHLYFYWYRQILGQKVEFLVSFYNNEISEKSEIFDDQFSVERPDGSNFTLKIRSTKLEDSAMYFCASSAQDLAGYTFGSGTRLTVV.

This chain joins TRBV5-4 and TRBJ2-1; 8 bases are shared with TRBD2. The CDR3 spans 17 residues. Losses at the gene ends were 3 bases for V and 9 bases for J; bases not matched to a gene: 17. The germline V gene encodes CDR1 SGHNT and CDR2 YYREEE (reference sequence). For the CDR3, the DNA is TGTGCCAGCAGCTGGGACTTAGCGGGGAATGTCTTTGGTGAGCAGTTCTTC. It codes for CASSWDLAGNVFGEQFF.

V usage is TRBV5-6 and J usage is TRBJ2-3, with 11 bases matching TRBD2. Trimming removed 2 bases from V and 8 bases from J; junction bases left unmatched: 7. The CDR3 is 15 residues long. In germline, CDR1 is SGHDT, CDR2 YYEEEE. The CDR3 DNA sequence: TGTGCCAGCAGCTTTACTAGCGGGGGTTTAACTACGCAGTATTTT. Translating it yields CASSFTSGGLTTQYF.

The J gene is TRBJ1-1, the V gene TRBV5-1; a possible D gene is TRBD1 (5 bases). The CDR3 has 16 residues. The V gene's germline CDR1 is SGHRS and CDR2 YFSETQ. V was shortened by 2 bases and J by 5 bases, with 19 bases between the two germline ends. This CDR3 is CASSFGTGRVRTEAFF. The CDR3 coding sequence is TGCGCCAGCAGCTTCGGGACCGGGAGGGTACGGACTGAAGCTTTCTTT.

The chain recombines TRBV7-2 with TRBJ1-2, with D uncertain. The CDR3 covers 16 residues. CDR1 SGHTA and CDR2 FQGNSA come from the germline V gene. V was pared by 4 bases and J by 5 bases, with 20 bases between. For the CDR3, the DNA is TGTGCCAGCAGCTCCTACACCGCCGTGTTTAGTTATGGCTACACCTTC. Its protein product is CASSSYTAVFSYGYTF.

This clone appeared once. The gene calls are TRBV15 and TRBJ2-2; D remains ambiguous. V was shortened by 0 bases and J by 9 bases, with 11 bases between the two germline ends. CDR1 is LNHNV and CDR2 is YYDKDF in the germline V gene (reference sequence). This CDR3 region has 14 residues. DNA for the CDR3: TGTGCCACCAGCAGAGATCTGGTCTCGTGGGAGCTGTTTTTT. Translation gives CATSRDLVSWELFF.

This sequence joins TRBV19 and TRBJ1-3; D remains unclear. Trimming removed 8 bases at V and 0 bases at J, with 8 bases between. Germline V CDR1 and CDR2: LNHDA, SQIVND (reference sequence). The CDR3 is 13 amino acids. The CDR3 loop is CASGRYSGNTIYF. For the CDR3, the DNA is TGTGCCAGTGGCCGGTACTCTGGAAACACCATATATTTT.

The chain links TRBV29-1 to TRBJ1-1, with D unclear. The germline V gene encodes CDR1 SQVTM and CDR2 ANQGSEA. V was clipped by 5 bases and J by 1 base, with 17 bases between them. This CDR3 comprises 15 residues. CDR3 bases: TGCAGCGTTTTTTCCCCCTCCAGCGGGAACACTGAAGCTTTCTTT. Its protein is CSVFSPSSGNTEAFF.

The CDR3 DNA follows: TGTGCCAGCAGCAGACAGGGGGCAATTGGGAACACTGAAGCTTTCTTT. Its translation: CASSRQGAIGNTEAFF. This rearrangement joins TRBV6-6 to TRBJ1-1; 10 bases map to TRBD1. The CDR3 covers 16 residues. CDR1 and CDR2 (germline): MNHNY, SVGAGI (reference sequence). V trimming: 6 bases; J trimming: 1 base; junction bases outside the gene matches: 8.

The rearrangement joins TRBV7-2 to TRBJ2-1; D not resolved. The germline V gene encodes CDR1 SGHTA and CDR2 FQGNSA. V lost 5 bases and J 5 bases, leaving 13 bases between the germline ends. The CDR3 totals 14 residues. CDR3 protein: CASSPPPEHNEQFF. The CDR3 nucleotides read TGTGCCAGCAGCCCCCCCCCTGAGCACAATGAGCAGTTCTTC.

This clone was detected only a few times. The rearrangement links TRBV5-4 to TRBJ2-5; 9 bases are a match to TRBD2. V gave up 4 bases and J gave up 5 bases; unmatched junction bases: 9. Germline V lookup: CDR1 SGHNT, CDR2 YYREEE (reference sequence). The CDR3 is made up of 15 amino acids. CDR3: CASSLAGKSGETQYF. DNA for the CDR3: TGTGCCAGCAGCCTAGCGGGGAAGTCAGGGGAGACCCAGTACTTC.

This chain joins TRBV19 and TRBJ2-3, with D possibly called TRBD1 or TRBD2 (5 bases each). Deletions cut 5 bases from V and 1 base from J, with 13 bases between. The CDR3 contains 15 residues. Germline values: CDR1 LNHDA, CDR2 SQIVND (reference sequence). The CDR3 sequence is CASSSGRSGTDTQYF. The CDR3 region has the DNA TGTGCCAGTAGTTCGGGACGAAGCGGCACAGATACGCAGTATTTT.

In DNA form, the CDR3 reads TGTGCCAGCAGTTTAAGAGGGGATCGGTATGGCTACACCTTC. The encoded protein is CASSLRGDRYGYTF. This chain joins TRBV28 and TRBJ1-2; a possible D gene is TRBD1 (5 bases). The germline CDR1 and CDR2 sequences are MDHEN and SYDVKM. The CDR3 has 14 residues. Trimming shortened V by 2 bases and J by 5 bases, and 12 bases separated the two germline ends.

The genes are TRBV14 and TRBJ1-6; D possibly corresponds to TRBD1 (5 bases). The CDR3 runs to 14 residues. The germline CDR1 and CDR2 sequences are SGHDN and FVKESK. V shed 3 bases and J shed 9 bases, with 12 bases lying between them. The CDR3 DNA is TGTGCCAGCAGCCAGGGCAGGGAGGTTTCACCCCTCCACTTT. Its translation: CASSQGREVSPLHF.

This clone has only one observation. The chain joins TRBV6-1 to TRBJ2-3, with TRBD2 as a possible D gene (6 bases). Germline V gene sequence: CDR1 MNHNS, CDR2 SASEGT. The CDR3 has 17 amino acids. The ends were cut back, 3 bases at V and 0 bases at J, with 16 bases in the middle. CDR3: CASSDRFLAGSTDTQYF. For the CDR3, the DNA is TGTGCCAGCAGTGATCGATTCTTGGCGGGGAGCACAGATACGCAGTATTTT.

This rearrangement joins TRBV7-8 to TRBJ1-2; tentatively, D is TRBD1 (5 bases). The germline V gene encodes CDR1 SGHVS and CDR2 FQNEAQ. Trimming removed 5 bases from V and 8 bases from J, with 21 bases in between. There are 15 residues in the CDR3. CDR3 sequence: CASSPARTGWGGYTF. CDR3 bases: TGTGCCAGCAGCCCCGCGAGGACGGGTTGGGGGGGCTACACCTTC. Complete variable domain (other parts from reference TRBV7-8 and TRBJ1-2): GAGVSQSPRYKVAKRGQDVALRCDPISGHVSLFWYQQALGQGPEFLTYFQNEAQLDKSGLPSDRFFAERPEGSVSTLKIQRTQQEDSAVYLCASSPARTGWGGYTFGSGTRLTVV.

This clone was detected a few times. The V and J genes are TRBV2 and TRBJ2-7; no clear D. The V end lost 2 bases, the J end lost 2 bases, and 7 bases lay between the germline ends. This CDR3 has 13 amino acids. CDR1 and CDR2 (germline): SNHLY, FYNNEI. CDR3 residues: CASSEKVAYEQYF. The CDR3 DNA reads TGTGCCAGCAGTGAAAAAGTGGCCTACGAGCAGTACTTC. The complete variable domain, with remaining parts taken from reference TRBV2 and TRBJ2-7, reads EPEVTQTPSHQVTQMGQEVILRCVPISNHLYFYWYRQILGQKVEFLVSFYNNEISEKSEIFDDQFSVERPDGSNFTLKIRSTKLEDSAMYFCASSEKVAYEQYFGPGTRLTVT.

This clone was seen a single time. The V call is TRBV7-9, the J call TRBJ2-5; the match to TRBD2 covers 9 bases. Germline trimming cut 3 bases from V and 3 bases from J; bases unmatched to any gene: 5. Germline lookup yields CDR1 SEHNR and CDR2 FQNEAQ (reference sequence). The CDR3 consists of 15 residues. In nucleotides, the CDR3 is TGTGCCAGCAGCTTTTACTTAGCGGGGGAAGAGACCCAGTACTTC. Translation: CASSFYLAGEETQYF.

CDR3 protein: CAFSGGGPTAEAFF. CDR3 nucleotides: TGTGCCTTTTCCGGGGGGGGGCCTACCGCTGAAGCTTTCTTT. The chain recombines TRBV30 with TRBJ1-1, with D maybe TRBD1 (6 bases). Germline CDR1 reads GTSNPN; CDR2 reads SVGIG (reference sequence). The CDR3 totals 14 residues. V was clipped by 7 bases and J by 6 bases, with 21 bases between them. Drawing the rest from reference TRBV30 and TRBJ1-1, the complete variable domain is SQTIHQWPATLVQPVGSPLSLECTVEGTSNPNLYWYRQAAGRGLQLLFYSVGIGQISSEVPQNLSASRPQDRQFILSSKKLLLSDSGFYLCAFSGGGPTAEAFFGQGTRLTVV.

The chain couples TRBV11-2 to TRBJ1-3; a possible D gene is TRBD1 (6 bases). The CDR3 spans 16 residues. Trimming removed 2 bases at V and 0 bases at J, with 11 bases between. Germline V gene lookup returns CDR1 SGHAT and CDR2 FQNNGV. The CDR3 loop is CASSLYTGSSGNTIYF. The CDR3 DNA follows: TGTGCCAGCAGCTTATACACAGGGAGCTCTGGAAACACCATATATTTT.

The rearrangement links TRBV9 to TRBJ2-2, with TRBD2 matching over 16 bases. V was pared by 3 bases and J by 3 bases, with 5 bases of the junction left unmatched. The germline V gene encodes CDR1 SGDLS and CDR2 YYNGEE. The CDR3 length is 18 residues. CDR3 sequence (DNA): TGTGCCAGCAGCGATGAGGGACTAGCGGGGGGGGACACCGGGGAGCTGTTTTTT. It codes for CASSDEGLAGGDTGELFF. Filled out from reference TRBV9 and TRBJ2-2, the complete variable domain reads DSGVTQTPKHLITATGQRVTLRCSPRSGDLSVYWYQQSLDQGLQFLIQYYNGEERAKGNILERFSAQQFPDLHSELNLSSLELGDSALYFCASSDEGLAGGDTGELFFGEGSRLTVL.

The rearrangement joins TRBV10-3 to TRBJ1-3, with 7 positions matching TRBD1. Germline assignment: CDR1 ENHRY and CDR2 SYGVKD. With V trimmed by 6 bases and J by 1 base, 3 bases remained unmatched. CDR3 length equals 14 residues. Here the CDR3 DNA reads TGTGCCATCAGAGAACAGGGGTCTGGAAACACCATATATTTT. The encoded protein is CAIREQGSGNTIYF.

This chain connects TRBV9 to TRBJ2-5, with 7 nucleotides matching TRBD2. V trimming: 7 bases; J trimming: 5 bases; junction bases outside the gene matches: 8. CDR3 size: 13 residues. The germline V gene has CDR1 SGDLS and CDR2 YYNGEE. CDR3 region: CASSRRGDETQYF. The DNA for the CDR3 is TGTGCCAGCTCCCGACGGGGGGATGAGACCCAGTACTTC.